This TCR beta chain was documented in a study of blood T cell repertoires in COVID-19. Background on the study: COVID-19 samples collected from the United States, Italy and Spain covered acute and convalescent phases.

This CDR3 spans 15 amino acids. Germline loops: CDR1 SGHRS, CDR2 YFSETQ. V lost 1 base and J lost 6; bases outside the gene matches: 8. TCRdb's table, derived via immunoSEQ multiplex PCR, lists solely in-frame clones and lacks some. The data contain around 330,000 clones, about 91% of them singletons. Each recovered donor of Cohort 3 presented with two negative PCRs, clearance, or symptom resolution. Sequencing was done on a sample of PBMCs or T cells enriched from blood (not recorded which). This chain uses TRBV5-1 with TRBJ1-2; 8 bases are shared with TRBD1. This clonotype originated in a woman aged 40-49 years who had recovered from COVID-19. CDR3 protein: CASSLFSGGADGYTF. DNA for the CDR3: TGCGCCAGCAGCTTGTTCTCAGGGGGCGCAGATGGCTACACCTTC.